This passage covers 8 T cell receptor beta chains from one sample sequenced in a study of blood T cell repertoires in COVID-19 (dated by TCRdb to 2018 to 2020). The library came from the immunoSEQ multiplex PCR assay. TCRdb's version of the immuneACCESS table is confined to in-frame rearrangements and falls short of the full clone set. An unresolved V gene accounts for under half of the shortfall where checked; the remainder is of unknown origin. The sample table holds about 50,000 clones, of which around 89% were seen once. The ten largest clones add up to approximately 10% of the sample. Sequenced material: peripheral blood. The receptors stem from a man in his forties or fifties with active COVID-19.

The chain recombines TRBV6-5 with TRBJ1-5; TRBD1 matches at 8 bases. J lost 1 base, V lost 6 bases, and 5 bases had no gene match. The CDR3 length is 15 residues. Germline values: CDR1 MNHEY, CDR2 SVGAGI. The CDR3 spells CASSAGGWSNQPQHF. CDR3 in DNA: TGTGCCAGCAGCGCAGGGGGCTGGAGCAATCAGCCCCAGCATTTT.

The V call is TRBV11-3, the J call TRBJ1-1, with TRBD1 matching 8 bases. Trimming took 5 bases from V and 0 from J; bases not matched to a gene: 5. The CDR3 runs 15 residues. Germline CDR1 SGHNT, CDR2 YENEEA. The CDR3 DNA sequence: TGTGCCAGCAGCGCAGGACAGGGCCTGAACACTGAAGCTTTCTTT. It is translated as CASSAGQGLNTEAFF.

The chain uses TRBV6-5 and TRBJ2-1, with TRBD2 matching over 7 bases. This CDR3 comprises 15 residues. J was trimmed by 5 bases and V by 5 bases; bases with no gene match: 9. The V gene's germline CDR1 is MNHEY and CDR2 SVGAGI. CDR3 nucleotides: TGTGCCAGCAGTCCCCTCGGGAGCGGGAACAATGAGCAGTTCTTC. It encodes CASSPLGSGNNEQFF.

This chain links TRBV24-1 with TRBJ2-3; 7 bases are shared with TRBD2. After removal of 6 bases from V and 2 bases from J, the junction contained 25 bases not matched to a gene. CDR1 and CDR2 from the germline V gene are KGHDR and SFDVKD. The CDR3 is 21 amino acids. CDR3 DNA sequence: TGTGCCACCAGTTCGATCCGGGGCGGCAGACTAGCCAAACACAACACAGATACGCAGTATTTT. This codes for CATSSIRGGRLAKHNTDTQYF.

This rearrangement joins TRBV4-2 to TRBJ2-7; D is possibly TRBD2 (6 bases). The CDR3 length is 15 residues. Trimming removed 1 base from V and 3 bases from J, with 13 bases in between. CDR1 is LGHNA and CDR2 is YNFKEQ in the germline V gene. This chain's CDR3 is CASSQGNWGGYEQYF. The CDR3 DNA reads as TGTGCCAGCAGCCAAGGGAACTGGGGAGGCTACGAGCAGTACTTC.

This chain joins TRBV18 and TRBJ2-4; 12 bases map to TRBD2. CDR1 KGHSH and CDR2 LQKENI come from the germline V gene. The junction had 10 bases not matched to a gene; V was cut back by 0 bases and J by 4 bases. This CDR3 region has 19 residues. Here the CDR3 DNA reads TGTGCCAGCTCACCACCAGGGCTAGCGGGAGGGCCCGGTAAAAACATTCAGTACTTC. Translating gives CASSPPGLAGGPGKNIQYF.

The J gene is TRBJ2-5, the V gene TRBV6-5; no definite D call. The ends were cut back, 0 bases at V and 2 bases at J, with 7 bases in the middle. CDR3 size: 14 residues. The germline V gene encodes CDR1 MNHEY and CDR2 SVGAGI. CDR3 residues: CASSYSRRQETQYF. The CDR3, as DNA: TGTGCCAGCAGTTACTCGCGTCGGCAAGAGACCCAGTACTTC.

This rearrangement joins TRBV5-1 to TRBJ2-3, with D maybe TRBD2 (7 bases). The germline V gene encodes CDR1 SGHRS and CDR2 YFSETQ. The CDR3 totals 17 residues. V lost 4 bases and J lost 5, with 23 bases in between. CDR3 sequence (DNA): TGCGCCAGCAGCGTTGGAGGAGGGGGGGCCGAGGGAGATACGCAGTATTTT. It is translated as CASSVGGGGAEGDTQYF.